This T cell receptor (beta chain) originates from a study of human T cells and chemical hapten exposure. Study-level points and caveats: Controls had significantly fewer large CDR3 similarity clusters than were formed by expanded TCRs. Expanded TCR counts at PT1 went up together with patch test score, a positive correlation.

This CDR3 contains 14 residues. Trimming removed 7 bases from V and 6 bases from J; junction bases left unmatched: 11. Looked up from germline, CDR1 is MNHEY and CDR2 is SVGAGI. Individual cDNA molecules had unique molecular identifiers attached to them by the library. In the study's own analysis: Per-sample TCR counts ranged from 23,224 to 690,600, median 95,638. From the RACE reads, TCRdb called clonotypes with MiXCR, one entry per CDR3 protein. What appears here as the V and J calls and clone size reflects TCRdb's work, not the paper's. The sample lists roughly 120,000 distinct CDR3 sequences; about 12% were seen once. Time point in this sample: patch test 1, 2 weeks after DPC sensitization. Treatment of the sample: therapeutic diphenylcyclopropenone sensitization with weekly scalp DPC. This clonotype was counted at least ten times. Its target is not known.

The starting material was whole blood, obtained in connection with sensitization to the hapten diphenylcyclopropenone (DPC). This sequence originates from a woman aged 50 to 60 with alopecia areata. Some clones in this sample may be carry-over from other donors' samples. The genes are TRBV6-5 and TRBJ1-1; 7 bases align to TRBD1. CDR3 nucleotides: TGTGCCAGCAATCCACCGGGACAGACCCCTGAAGCTTTCTTT. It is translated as CASNPPGQTPEAFF.